This TCR beta chain was sequenced in a study of follicular helper T cells after annual influenza vaccination (dated by TCRdb to 2016 to 2017). As for the study more broadly: After each seasonal influenza vaccination, blood samples were collected on days 0, 7 and 28. To study recall of cTfh clones, some subjects were followed across successive annual vaccinations spanning the 2013-2014, 2014-2015 and 2015-2016 seasons. Multi-year samples were available for six subjects, with four spanning two vaccination seasons and two spanning three seasons. One week after vaccination, a second recruited cohort of approximately twelve subjects (Table S1) displayed a similar ICOS+CD38+ cTfh response. The 2013-2014 samples were cryopreserved, while the 2015 samples were processed right after collection. Results and caveats for the whole study, not just this receptor: Only about 9-22% of analyzed cells yielded productive TCRB sequences, so sampling of rare clonotypes was not possible. Successive annual vaccinations recalled a recurring oligoclonal ICOS+CD38+ cTfh response that included tetramer and AIM influenza-specific clonotypes. ICOS+CD38+ cTfh clonality correlated with the frequency of that population, and its change correlated with the change in circulating plasmablast frequency. Day 7 ICOS+CD38+ clones were most often found later in ICOS-CD38- cTfh, suggesting that subset may serve as a memory reservoir.

Sample time point, as interpreted from the label and publication: 2015-2016 season, pre-vaccination. TCRB sequencing was used to follow sorted CD4 subsets from the blood of adults before and after they were given the seasonal inactivated influenza vaccine (Fluvarix). To be eligible, subjects had to live in the community and must not have received influenza vaccine in the previous 6 months. Exclusions included influenza vaccine contraindications, substance abuse, HIV/AIDS, active malignancy, immunomodulatory medication and active illness such as respiratory infection. At each time point, somewhere between 40 and 100 mL of blood was taken. Circulating Tfh were defined as non-naive CD4+CXCR5+PD-1+ cells and sorted into ICOS+CD38+ and ICOS-CD38- fractions. Either Ficoll-Paque PLUS or SepMate separation was used to isolate PBMC. Before DNA extraction, cell subsets were sorted from PBMC on a BD FACS Aria.

Looking up the germline V gene yields CDR1 MDHEN and CDR2 SYDVKM. V trim: 6 bases; J trim: 6 bases; unmatched bases: 8. CDR3 length: 14 amino acids, cysteine to phenylalanine. CDR3 DNA is the only sequence kept; it has 42 bases, read in frame from the first base. In regard to this clone: Its specific antigen is unknown. One base away there is no much larger clone; base qualities are not given.

The library relied on the immunoSEQ multiplex PCR assay. Adaptive Biotechnologies carried out TCRB amplification, library preparation, sequencing and preliminary bioinformatics at Survey level resolution. TCRB sequencing used multiplex PCR amplification of genomic DNA from sorted cTfh populations. The authors processed their data as follows. Clonality was calculated in R as 1 minus normalized Shannon entropy, and the Gini index was computed with the R package ineq. Overlap score was defined as the summed counts of shared sequences divided by the total counts of all sequences in both compared samples. The significance of shared clonotypes was tested with Fisher's exact test, assuming a theoretical repertoire of 10^7 TCRB sequences. Held by TCRdb, this immuneACCESS table contains in-frame sequences only and omits some clones. Under half of the omission traces to an unresolved V gene where checked; the cause of the rest is unknown. V and J calls and clone size are as listed in that table; D and trimming were resolved from the DNA. In this sample the table shows some 12,000 clones, approximately 80% of which occur a single time. The ten largest make up approximately 3.8% of the sample.

Source: CXCR5+ CD38- circulating T follicular helper cells from blood, taken on the day of influenza vaccination. In light of the paper, this sample's cell subset or site label describes: circulating Tfh, non-naive CD4+CXCR5+PD-1+ (ICOS+CD38+ or ICOS-CD38-). The V gene is TRBV28 and the J gene is TRBJ1-2, and TRBD1 aligns with 9 junction nucleotides. This clonotype was obtained from an adult who received the influenza vaccine. The CDR3 region has the sequence CASSPGQGDNGYTF. The DNA sequence is given as TGTGCCAGCAGCCCGGGACAGGGAGATAATGGCTACACCTTC.